The 14 T cell receptor beta chains below were found in one sample sequenced in a study of cytomegalovirus exposure and HLA in healthy donors. Libraries were prepared by immunoSEQ multiplex PCR; TCRdb keeps only in-frame clonotypes and omits some of them. Found here are about 170,000 clones, roughly 89% of them singletons; the top ten hold 4% to 4.5%. What was sequenced was PBMCs. The receptors come from a man between 18 and 29 years old in good health and CMV-seropositive.

V is TRBV28 and J is TRBJ1-5; D is unclear. The CDR3 is 13 residues long. V lost 0 bases and J lost 6, with 6 bases in between. The V gene's germline CDR1 is MDHEN and CDR2 SYDVKM. CDR3 bases: TGTGCCAGCAGTTTATGGCGGGGTCAGCCCCAGCATTTT. Amino acids: CASSLWRGQPQHF.

The rearrangement uses TRBV28 and TRBJ2-7; 9 bases are a match to TRBD2. Trimming removed 4 bases from V and 4 bases from J; junction bases left unmatched: 5. Looked up from germline, CDR1 is MDHEN and CDR2 is SYDVKM. CDR3 length equals 14 residues. CDR3 protein: CASSSGLARYEQYF. CDR3 nucleotide sequence: TGTGCCAGCAGTTCCGGACTAGCGCGATACGAGCAGTACTTC.

The chain couples TRBV29-1 to TRBJ2-3; the match to TRBD1 covers 7 bases. Looked up from germline, CDR1 is SQVTM and CDR2 is ANQGSEA. The CDR3 spans 13 residues. V shed 6 bases, J shed 2 bases, and the junction held 5 bases outside the gene matches. As DNA, the CDR3 is TGCAGCGTGGGACAGACAGACACAGATACGCAGTATTTT. This codes for CSVGQTDTDTQYF.

The rearrangement joins TRBV15 to TRBJ1-2; D uncertain. V shed 6 bases and J shed 2 bases, with 13 bases lying between them. This CDR3 spans 14 amino acids. The V gene's germline CDR1 is LNHNV and CDR2 YYDKDF (reference sequence). CDR3: CATRGMGLNYGYTF. In nucleotides, the CDR3 is TGTGCCACCAGGGGCATGGGTCTCAACTATGGCTACACCTTC.

The rearrangement joins TRBV6-1 to TRBJ1-2, with a tentative D call TRBD1 (5 bases). The CDR3 contains 13 residues. Germline values: CDR1 MNHNS, CDR2 SASEGT. Trimming removed 1 base at V and 9 bases at J, with 12 bases between. Here the CDR3 reads CASSEGRQQSYTF. DNA of the CDR3: TGTGCCAGCAGTGAAGGAAGACAGCAGAGCTACACCTTC.

V and J are TRBV30 and TRBJ2-3; the D is unclear. V lost 2 bases and J lost 4, with 4 bases in between. This CDR3 is built from 11 residues. Germline assignment: CDR1 GTSNPN and CDR2 SVGIG (reference sequence). The CDR3 nucleotides read TGTGCCTGGAGTTCGGCAGATACGCAGTATTTT. This codes for CAWSSADTQYF.

The gene calls are TRBV5-1 and TRBJ1-2; D is uncertain. Germline-derived CDR1 and CDR2 are SGHRS and YFSETQ. The CDR3 covers 14 residues. V was pared by 5 bases and J by 6 bases, with 17 bases between. The CDR3 protein is CASRSGQPANGYTF. In nucleotides, the CDR3 is TGCGCCAGCAGATCTGGGCAGCCAGCAAATGGCTACACCTTC.

CDR3 sequence: CASSLRSGEQYF. The CDR3 DNA reads TGTGCCAGCAGCCTAAGGAGCGGGGAGCAGTACTTC. The rearrangement links TRBV7-2 to TRBJ2-7, with D tentatively TRBD2 (6 bases). V was clipped by 5 bases and J by 7 bases, with 12 bases between them. CDR1 SGHTA and CDR2 FQGNSA come from the germline V gene. The CDR3 is made up of 12 amino acids.

This clone showed up just once. The chain combines TRBV6-1 with TRBJ1-1; D ambiguous. V was clipped by 3 bases and J by 4 bases, with 9 bases between them. This CDR3 is 13 amino acids long. Germline loops: CDR1 MNHNS, CDR2 SASEGT. DNA for the CDR3: TGTGCCAGCAGTGATGCGGTAGGCACTGAAGCTTTCTTT. This sequence encodes CASSDAVGTEAFF.

This clone turned up a few times. This chain joins TRBV19 and TRBJ1-5; TRBD1 agrees at 7 bases. CDR3 length: 15 amino acids. Per germline, CDR1 LNHDA and CDR2 SQIVND (reference sequence). V shed 6 bases and J 8 bases; nucleotides not matched to a gene: 13. CDR3 in DNA: TGTGCCAGTAGGAGACAGGGCTACAACGGCGAGCCCCAGCATTTT. Amino acids: CASRRQGYNGEPQHF.

The gene calls are TRBV29-1 and TRBJ1-2; 8 positions match TRBD1. V was clipped by 7 bases and J by 2 bases; unmatched bases: 9. This CDR3 has 14 residues. The germline V gene encodes CDR1 SQVTM and CDR2 ANQGSEA. CDR3 sequence: CSAPSRQGNYGYTF. The CDR3 DNA is TGCAGCGCTCCCTCCCGACAGGGGAACTATGGCTACACCTTC.

The rearrangement links TRBV2 to TRBJ2-3; D remains unclear. Trimming took off 4 bases at V and 5 bases at J, with 4 bases between the two ends. Germline V CDR1 and CDR2: SNHLY, FYNNEI. The length of the CDR3 is 11 residues. The CDR3 nucleotides are TGTGCCAGCAGTGCGTTAGATACGCAGTATTTT. Its protein is CASSALDTQYF.

The rearrangement links TRBV5-1 to TRBJ1-4, with TRBD1 matching 7 bases. With 5 bases clipped from V and 8 bases from J, the junction kept 6 bases outside the gene matches. The CDR3 covers 13 residues. The germline V gene encodes CDR1 SGHRS and CDR2 YFSETQ. CDR3 DNA: TGCGCCAGCAGAGAGGACAGGTTGGAAAAACTGTTTTTT. Encoded protein: CASREDRLEKLFF.

The V and J genes are TRBV9 and TRBJ2-1; TRBD1 is a possible D gene (6 bases). CDR1 and CDR2 (germline): SGDLS, YYNGEE. The CDR3 length is 14 residues. Deletions cut 3 bases from V and 8 bases from J, with 15 bases between. The CDR3 loop reads CASSANTGFDEQFF. The CDR3 coding sequence is TGTGCCAGCAGCGCAAACACAGGGTTCGATGAGCAGTTCTTC.